The text below deals with one TCR beta chain. This clonotype has a count of ten or more. The specificity of this receptor is unknown. Base qualities are missing; no much larger clone stands one base away. Germline trimming amounts to 0 bases on V and 4 bases on J, with 2 as the count of junction bases outside the gene matches. Including cysteine and phenylalanine, the CDR3 has 14 amino acids. The only DNA kept is the CDR3, 42 bases in frame from the first base. From the germline V gene, CDR1 is MNHEY and CDR2 is SVGAGI. For sequencing, an Illumina HiSeq 2500 was employed. Quantitative 5'-RACE with molecular barcodes was used to prepare TCR beta libraries. The original pipeline was this. To identify disease-linked TCR variants, a new computational method was used, one built on a probabilistic model of VDJ rearrangement. TCRdb handled the public reads itself, with Q25 trimming in fastp and clone calling in MiXCR, and kept productive beta chains. CDR3 protein sequences are deduplicated, and each keeps its most common genes and DNA. The V and J calls were not made by the authors but by TCRdb's processing. Counted in this sample were more than 650,000 distinct CDR3 sequences; about 10% of them appeared once. Of the sample, under 0.6% falls within the top ten clones.

This entry belongs to a study of CD8 T cells in ankylosing spondylitis (dated by TCRdb to 2017 to 2019). A note on the overall study: The study set out to find disease-linked TCR variants by profiling T cell receptor beta repertoires in ankylosing spondylitis patients and healthy donors. In total, the full study cohort was made up of over a hundred healthy donors and about two dozen ankylosing spondylitis patients. Peripheral blood samples were taken, and synovial fluid was additionally collected from ankylosing spondylitis patients.

Study-wide conclusions, independent of this receptor: The disease-linked clones had a CD8+ phenotype and were found at relatively low frequencies in peripheral blood. A TCR beta motif of seven or eight highly homologous amino acid variants appeared characteristic of blood from ankylosing spondylitis patients. The disease-linked clones were reported as significantly enriched in matched synovial fluid samples from ankylosing spondylitis patients. Some of the motif variants had been reported before in the synovial fluid and blood of reactive arthritis patients, a finding that suggests common disease-initiation mechanisms.

Recombination connected TRBV6-5 to TRBJ1-1, and 7 junction bases match TRBD1. Source material: blood, either unsorted or a sorted T cell fraction (not recorded which). The clonotype was recovered from a male donor with ankylosing spondylitis. DNA sequence: TGTGCCAGCAGTTACTCAACAGGGGCCACTGAAGCTTTCTTT. Its translation is CASSYSTGATEAFF.